Listed here are 32 T cell receptor beta chains from one sample, sequenced in a study of T cell changes during pregnancy in multiple sclerosis. Sequencing used immunoSEQ multiplex PCR; TCRdb keeps in-frame clones, though not all of them. This sample has about 73,000 clones, with roughly 92% found just once. Material: peripheral blood, obtained in the third trimester of pregnancy. The receptors were gathered from a female donor in good health, enrolled as a control in a pregnancy study.

This clone was observed a handful of times. The chain links TRBV20-1 to TRBJ1-2; D perhaps matches TRBD1 (5 bases). The CDR3 is 11 residues long. Looked up from germline, CDR1 is DFQATT and CDR2 is SNEGSKA (reference sequence). CDR3 DNA: TGCACCCTGGGGCAGATTAGTGGCTACACCTTC. Protein sequence: CTLGQISGYTF.

The chain recombines TRBV2 with TRBJ2-3, with 9 bases lining up with TRBD2. Germline CDR1 and CDR2: SNHLY and FYNNEI. The CDR3 contains 14 residues. V shed 7 bases and J 5 bases; nucleotides not matched to a gene: 7. Here the CDR3 reads CASISLAGKDTQYF. In DNA, the CDR3 is TGTGCCAGCATTAGTCTAGCGGGAAAAGATACGCAGTATTTT.

This clone was observed a single time. The rearrangement links TRBV7-2 to TRBJ2-5; D perhaps matches TRBD2 (6 bases). The CDR3 loop spans 15 amino acids. V was clipped by 5 bases and J by 5 bases, with 18 bases between them. The germline V gene encodes CDR1 SGHTA and CDR2 FQGNSA. Written as DNA, the CDR3 is TGTGCCAGCAGCGCCCAGTGGGGGGAAGGGGAGACCCAGTACTTC. It translates to CASSAQWGEGETQYF.

Note on this clone: An end of the junction does not agree with germline; a read error may underlie this. This same CDR3 is encoded by further DNA sequences in the sample. The chain has TRBV15 and TRBJ1-1; D is unresolved. In germline, CDR1 is LNHNV, CDR2 YYDKDF (reference sequence). This CDR3 has 13 residues. This CDR3 is CATSRGGNTEAFF. CDR3 nucleotides: TGTGCCACTAGCAGAGGCGGAAACACTGAAGCTTTCTTT. The full variable domain, rest sourced from reference TRBV15 and TRBJ1-1, is DAMVIQNPRYQVTQFGKPVTLSCSQTLNHNVMYWYQQKSSQAPKLLFHYYDKDFNNEADTPDNFQSRRPNTSFCFLDIRSPGLGDTAMYLCATSRGGNTEAFFGQGTRLTVV.

The V call is TRBV11-3, the J call TRBJ2-2; 9 bases line up with TRBD2. Germline CDR1 reads SGHNT; CDR2 reads YENEEA. V gave up 2 bases and J gave up 4 bases; unmatched junction bases: 5. This CDR3 is 16 amino acids long. The CDR3 reads CASSLISGGLTGELFF. The CDR3 nucleotides read TGTGCCAGCAGCTTAATCAGCGGGGGGCTCACCGGGGAGCTGTTTTTT.

The chain couples TRBV14 to TRBJ2-1, with TRBD2 identical over 9 bases. The V and J ends lost 4 bases and 6 bases, in that order; junction bases with no gene match: 10. Germline loops: CDR1 SGHDN, CDR2 FVKESK. CDR3 length: 16 residues. CDR3 amino acids: CASSRGGRGSLNEQFF. The CDR3 nucleotides are TGTGCCAGCAGCCGGGGCGGGAGGGGGTCCCTCAATGAGCAGTTCTTC.

The DNA of the CDR3 is TGTGCCAGCAGTCAACGGACAGGGCGAAATGAGCAGTTCTTC. Translation: CASSQRTGRNEQFF. The chain employs TRBV28 and TRBJ2-1, with TRBD1 matching over 8 bases. Germline V gene lookup returns CDR1 MDHEN and CDR2 SYDVKM. J gave up 7 bases and V 5 bases, and 7 bases lay outside the gene matches. The CDR3 runs to 14 residues.

The chain joins TRBV6-1 to TRBJ1-2, with 7 bases aligning to TRBD1. Germline V gene lookup returns CDR1 MNHNS and CDR2 SASEGT. V shed 2 bases and J 0 bases; nucleotides not matched to a gene: 3. CDR3 length equals 15 residues. CDR3 sequence: CASSEPGTANYGYTF. DNA of the CDR3: TGTGCCAGCAGTGAACCCGGGACAGCTAACTATGGCTACACCTTC.

This chain joins TRBV11-2 and TRBJ2-7, with 8 bases identical to TRBD2. Germline V gives CDR1 SGHAT, CDR2 FQNNGV. V lost 0 bases, J lost 4 bases, and 14 bases stayed unmatched. The CDR3 loop spans 18 amino acids. Here the CDR3 reads CASSLERAGVPRGYEQYF. The CDR3, as DNA: TGTGCCAGCAGCTTAGAGAGAGCGGGAGTTCCCCGAGGGTACGAGCAGTACTTC.

V gene TRBV4-1 combines with J gene TRBJ1-2, with D possibly matching TRBD1 (6 bases). This CDR3 comprises 15 residues. Per germline, CDR1 MGHRA and CDR2 YSYEKL. V lost 0 bases and J 4 bases, leaving 12 bases between the germline ends. The CDR3 DNA is TGCGCCAGCAGCCAAGATCAGGGGTGGGGCTATGGCTACACCTTC. Its protein is CASSQDQGWGYGYTF.

The V call is TRBV6-5, the J call TRBJ1-6; 7 positions agree with TRBD1. The CDR3 runs to 15 residues. The J segment lost 11 bases and the V segment lost 3 bases, leaving 10 bases of the junction unmatched. Germline V gene sequence: CDR1 MNHEY, CDR2 SVGAGI. CDR3: CASSYQTGHRPPLHF. CDR3 nucleotide sequence: TGTGCCAGCAGTTATCAGACAGGGCATAGGCCACCCCTCCACTTT.

The chain links TRBV6-5 to TRBJ2-7, with a weak D call TRBD2 (6 bases). CDR3 length: 13 residues. From germline, CDR1 is MNHEY and CDR2 SVGAGI. V dropped 0 bases and J dropped 4 bases, with 7 bases sitting between them. The CDR3 DNA reads TGTGCCAGCAGTTACTCGGAGGGGTACGAGCAGTACTTC. Translation gives CASSYSEGYEQYF.

V is TRBV4-2 and J is TRBJ2-7; TRBD1 matches 9 bases. Germline V lookup: CDR1 LGHNA, CDR2 YNFKEQ. This CDR3 has 17 amino acids. The junction had 7 bases not matched to a gene; V was cut back by 0 bases and J by 1 base. CDR3 sequence (DNA): TGTGCCAGCAGCCAAGATGGGGACAGGGCGCTATCCTACGAGCAGTACTTC. Its translation: CASSQDGDRALSYEQYF.

The V call is TRBV2, the J call TRBJ2-2; D gene uncertain. V was cut by 7 bases and J by 5 bases, with 14 bases left in between. This CDR3 contains 14 residues. Per germline, CDR1 SNHLY and CDR2 FYNNEI. CDR3 protein: CASNSESRTGELFF. The DNA of the CDR3 is TGTGCCAGCAATAGTGAATCTAGGACCGGGGAGCTGTTTTTT.

The V call is TRBV2, the J call TRBJ2-7; 10 bases are shared with TRBD1. Per the germline V gene, CDR1 is SNHLY and CDR2 is FYNNEI. The V gene end was trimmed by 9 bases and the J gene end by 2 bases; junction bases not matched to a gene: 1. The CDR3 has 12 amino acids. The CDR3 nucleotides are TGTGCCAGAGGACAGGGGGCCTACGAGCAGTACTTC. It yields the protein CARGQGAYEQYF. Full variable domain (rest looked up from reference TRBV2 and TRBJ2-7): EPEVTQTPSHQVTQMGQEVILRCVPISNHLYFYWYRQILGQKVEFLVSFYNNEISEKSEIFDDQFSVERPDGSNFTLKIRSTKLEDSAMYFCARGQGAYEQYFGPGTRLTVT.

The chain joins TRBV6-4 to TRBJ2-2; TRBD2 is a possible D gene (6 bases). CDR3 length equals 14 residues. Germline loops: CDR1 MRHNA, CDR2 SNTAGT. Trimming took 0 bases from V and 8 from J, leaving 10 bases between them. The CDR3 nucleotides are TGTGCCAGCAGTGACTCGTGGGGAGGAGGGGAGCTGTTTTTT. It specifies CASSDSWGGGELFF.

This clone was recorded only once. The rearrangement uses TRBV28 and TRBJ1-5; 7 nucleotides line up with TRBD1. This CDR3 is built from 14 residues. V gave up 10 bases and J gave up 5 bases; unmatched junction bases: 11. The germline V gene has CDR1 MDHEN and CDR2 SYDVKM. The CDR3 DNA follows: TGTGCCAACTCAGAACAGGGGAGCCATCAGCCCCAGCATTTT. Amino acid sequence: CANSEQGSHQPQHF.

V usage is TRBV6-6 and J usage is TRBJ2-1, with 8 bases matching TRBD2. V was clipped by 7 bases and J by 3 bases; unmatched bases: 5. This CDR3 region has 14 residues. Germline CDR1 MNHNY, CDR2 SVGAGI (reference sequence). Here the CDR3 DNA reads TGTGCCAGCAACCCGGGACTAGACTACAATGAGCAGTTCTTC. It is translated as CASNPGLDYNEQFF.

The rearrangement joins TRBV2 to TRBJ1-2; D is uncertain. This CDR3 region has 14 residues. Trimming took 4 bases from V and 6 from J, leaving 15 bases between them. Germline loops: CDR1 SNHLY, CDR2 FYNNEI. CDR3 DNA: TGTGCCAGCAGTGGGCCCCTCGGGGTGAATGGCTACACCTTC. Residues: CASSGPLGVNGYTF. The full variable domain, its missing parts supplied by reference TRBV2 and TRBJ1-2, is EPEVTQTPSHQVTQMGQEVILRCVPISNHLYFYWYRQILGQKVEFLVSFYNNEISEKSEIFDDQFSVERPDGSNFTLKIRSTKLEDSAMYFCASSGPLGVNGYTFGSGTRLTVV.

This CDR3 reads CASRRGQGDTGELFF. DNA for the CDR3: TGTGCCAGTAGAAGGGGACAGGGGGACACCGGGGAGCTGTTTTTT. J is TRBJ2-2 and V is TRBV19; TRBD1 agrees at 11 bases. CDR1 and CDR2 from the germline V gene are LNHDA and SQIVND (reference sequence). V trimming: 6 bases; J trimming: 3 bases; junction bases outside the gene matches: 3. The CDR3 spans 15 residues. Looking up the rest from reference TRBV19 and TRBJ2-2 gives the full variable domain: DGGITQSPKYLFRKEGQNVTLSCEQNLNHDAMYWYRQDPGQGLRLIYYSQIVNDFQKGDIAEGYSVSREKKESFPLTVTSAQKNPTAFYLCASRRGQGDTGELFFGEGSRLTVL.

V is TRBV20-1 and J is TRBJ1-2, with D possibly TRBD1 on 6 matching bases. Per germline, CDR1 DFQATT and CDR2 SNEGSKA (reference sequence). Trimming took 6 bases from V and 4 from J, leaving 9 bases between them. The CDR3 extends over 11 amino acids. The chain's CDR3 is CSAGAAYGYTF. CDR3 sequence (DNA): TGCAGTGCGGGGGCGGCCTATGGCTACACCTTC.

The genes are TRBV29-1 and TRBJ2-7; TRBD1 matches at 10 bases. The CDR3 is made up of 15 amino acids. The germline gives CDR1 SQVTM, CDR2 ANQGSEA. Trimming cost V 8 bases and J 6 bases; bases outside gene matches: 16. CDR3 bases: TGCAGCATTCGACCCGGGACAGGGGTAGAGGGCGAGCAGTACTTC. Its translation: CSIRPGTGVEGEQYF.

This clone was seen a single time. J is TRBJ2-1 and V is TRBV15; TRBD2 agrees at 10 bases. There are 15 residues in the CDR3. The J segment lost 4 bases and the V segment lost 5 bases, leaving 5 bases of the junction unmatched. In germline, CDR1 is LNHNV, CDR2 YYDKDF (reference sequence). This chain's CDR3 is CATSEGGLAYNEQFF. The DNA of the CDR3 is TGTGCCACCAGCGAAGGGGGACTAGCGTACAATGAGCAGTTCTTC.

This clone appeared a few times. This chain connects TRBV6-1 to TRBJ1-1; 7 bases agree with TRBD1. The CDR3 loop spans 16 amino acids. Germline CDR1 MNHNS, CDR2 SASEGT. The V and J ends lost 2 bases and 5 bases, in that order; junction bases with no gene match: 11. CDR3 sequence (DNA): TGTGCCAGCAGTGAAATCGCGACAGGGAGTACGACTGAAGCTTTCTTT. Translated: CASSEIATGSTTEAFF.

The V and J genes are TRBV25-1 and TRBJ2-3; a weak D match, TRBD1 (6 bases). There are 16 residues in the CDR3. With 0 bases removed from V and 7 bases from J, the gap between germline ends came to 17 bases. Germline loops: CDR1 MGHDK, CDR2 SYGVNS. As DNA, the CDR3 is TGTGCCAGCAGTGAATATAAGGGGGACCACATACATACGCAGTATTTT. It encodes CASSEYKGDHIHTQYF.

The rearrangement joins TRBV15 to TRBJ2-1; D possibly corresponds to TRBD2 (6 bases). V lost 5 bases and J 6 bases, leaving 17 bases between the germline ends. Germline loops: CDR1 LNHNV, CDR2 YYDKDF (reference sequence). The CDR3 is made up of 15 amino acids. The CDR3 bases are TGTGCCACCAGCTCGGAGGGCCTTCTCAGCAATGAGCAGTTCTTC. Protein: CATSSEGLLSNEQFF.

V usage is TRBV10-3 and J usage is TRBJ2-7; D unclear. The CDR3 runs 11 residues. CDR1 is ENHRY and CDR2 is SYGVKD in the germline V gene. V was trimmed by 9 bases and J by 4 bases, leaving 10 bases between them. The CDR3 DNA reads TGTGCCATTGGCAGGTCTTACGAGCAGTACTTC. Translated, it gives CAIGRSYEQYF.

This clone was counted a single time. The CDR3 nucleotides read TGCGCCAGCAGCCAAGACCCTGAAGAGACCCAGTACTTC. Its protein product is CASSQDPEETQYF. V is TRBV4-3 and J is TRBJ2-5; no firm D call. The CDR3 loop spans 13 amino acids. Between the trimmed V and J ends, which lost 0 bases and 3 bases, there was a span of 5 bases. The germline V gene has CDR1 LGHNA and CDR2 YSLEER.

This rearrangement joins TRBV11-3 to TRBJ2-5; 7 bases map to TRBD1. The V gene end was trimmed by 4 bases and the J gene end by 3 bases; junction bases not matched to a gene: 2. The CDR3 runs 13 residues. CDR1 is SGHNT and CDR2 is YENEEA in the germline V gene. For the CDR3, the DNA is TGTGCCAGCAGCTCCGGGACAGAAGAGACCCAGTACTTC. As protein: CASSSGTEETQYF.

The V call is TRBV29-1, the J call TRBJ2-5, with 9 nucleotides matching TRBD2. The CDR3 is 14 residues long. V lost 4 bases and J lost 5; bases outside the gene matches: 8. Germline-derived CDR1 and CDR2 are SQVTM and ANQGSEA. CDR3 sequence reads: CSVGSSGMKETQYF. The CDR3 DNA follows: TGCAGCGTTGGTTCTAGCGGGATGAAGGAGACCCAGTACTTC.

V and J are TRBV7-2 and TRBJ2-5; D may be TRBD2 (6 bases). The V end was cut by 1 base, the J end by 1 base, with 13 bases between. In germline, CDR1 is SGHTA, CDR2 FQGNSA. This CDR3 has 16 amino acids. The CDR3 here is CASSLDASEGQETQYF. The CDR3 DNA follows: TGTGCCAGCAGCTTAGATGCTTCGGAGGGCCAAGAGACCCAGTACTTC.

The chain employs TRBV29-1 and TRBJ2-2; 7 positions match TRBD2. The germline V gene encodes CDR1 SQVTM and CDR2 ANQGSEA. The CDR3 consists of 14 residues. V shed 3 bases and J 6 bases; nucleotides not matched to a gene: 7. The CDR3 spells CSVETGGAAGELFF. Here the CDR3 DNA reads TGCAGCGTTGAGACGGGAGGTGCTGCCGGGGAGCTGTTTTTT.